This T cell receptor beta chain is drawn from a study of blood T cell repertoires in COVID-19. Looking at the study overall: T cells, B-cell-depleted T cells, or PBMCs supplied cDNA or gDNA.

Authors' analysis steps: Reference gene primer amplification gave estimated nucleated cell counts. Method: immunoSEQ multiplex PCR; TCRdb's copy keeps in-frame clones and lacks some. For V, J and clone size, that table is used; D and trimming come from the DNA. Found here are 400,000 to 500,000 clones, 86% of them singletons; the top ten hold 1.4%. This CDR3 is built from 17 residues. The clonotype comes from a woman aged 25 to 39 with active or convalescent COVID-19. Sequencing used peripheral blood. The genes are TRBV21-1 and TRBJ2-7; TRBD1, the table's D call, lacks a check against the DNA. TRBV21-1 is a pseudogene segment. The CDR3 nucleotides read TGTGCCAGCAGCAAAGTAGCCGGGACAGGGGCCGAGGACGAGCAGTACTTC. This encodes CASSKVAGTGAEDEQYF.